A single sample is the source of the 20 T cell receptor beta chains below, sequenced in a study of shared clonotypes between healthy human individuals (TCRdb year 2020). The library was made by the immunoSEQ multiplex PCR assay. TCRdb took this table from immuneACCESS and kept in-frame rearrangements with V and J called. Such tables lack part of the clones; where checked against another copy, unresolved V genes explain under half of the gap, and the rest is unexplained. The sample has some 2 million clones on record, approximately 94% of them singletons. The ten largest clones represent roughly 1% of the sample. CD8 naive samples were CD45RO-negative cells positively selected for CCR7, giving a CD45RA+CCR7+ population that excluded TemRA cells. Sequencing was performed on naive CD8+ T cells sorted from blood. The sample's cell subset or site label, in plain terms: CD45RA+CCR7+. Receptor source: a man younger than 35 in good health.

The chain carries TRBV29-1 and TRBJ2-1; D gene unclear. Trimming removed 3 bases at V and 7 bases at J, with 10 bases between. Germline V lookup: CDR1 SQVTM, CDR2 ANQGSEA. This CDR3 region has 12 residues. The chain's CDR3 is CSVEPESNEQFF. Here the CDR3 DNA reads TGCAGCGTTGAGCCCGAATCGAATGAGCAGTTCTTC.

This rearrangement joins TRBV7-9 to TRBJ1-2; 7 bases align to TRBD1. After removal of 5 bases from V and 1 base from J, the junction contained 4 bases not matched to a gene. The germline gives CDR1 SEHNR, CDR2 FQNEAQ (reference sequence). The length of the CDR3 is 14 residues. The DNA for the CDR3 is TGTGCCAGCAGCCCGGGGACAGTTAACTATGGCTACACCTTC. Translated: CASSPGTVNYGYTF.

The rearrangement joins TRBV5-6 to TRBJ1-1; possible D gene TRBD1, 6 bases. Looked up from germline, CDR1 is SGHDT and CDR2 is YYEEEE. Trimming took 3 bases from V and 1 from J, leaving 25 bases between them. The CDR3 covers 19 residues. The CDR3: CASSSDRLGGPSPNTEAFF. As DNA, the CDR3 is TGTGCCAGCAGCTCCGACCGTTTAGGGGGTCCTAGCCCGAACACTGAAGCTTTCTTT.

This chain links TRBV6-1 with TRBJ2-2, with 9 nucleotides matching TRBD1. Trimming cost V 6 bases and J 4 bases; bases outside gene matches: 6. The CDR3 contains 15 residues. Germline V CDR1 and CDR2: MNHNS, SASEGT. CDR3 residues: CASRGQGLGTGELFF. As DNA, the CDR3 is TGTGCCAGCAGGGGACAGGGTTTGGGCACCGGGGAGCTGTTTTTT.

Here the CDR3 DNA reads TGTGCCAGCAGTACACTCTCCGCGGAGCATACGCAGTATTTT. It is translated as CASSTLSAEHTQYF. The chain links TRBV27 to TRBJ2-3; no definite D call. V lost 5 bases and J lost 7, with 16 bases in between. This CDR3 contains 14 residues. Germline CDR1 is MNHEY and CDR2 is SMNVEV (reference sequence).

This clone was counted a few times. As DNA, the CDR3 is TGTGCCAGTAGTCTCTTACACACCGGGGAGCTGTTTTTT. Translation gives CASSLLHTGELFF. The chain carries TRBV19 and TRBJ2-2; D remains unclear. The CDR3 is 13 amino acids. The germline V gene has CDR1 LNHDA and CDR2 SQIVND (reference sequence). V lost 5 bases and J lost 3, with 7 bases in between.

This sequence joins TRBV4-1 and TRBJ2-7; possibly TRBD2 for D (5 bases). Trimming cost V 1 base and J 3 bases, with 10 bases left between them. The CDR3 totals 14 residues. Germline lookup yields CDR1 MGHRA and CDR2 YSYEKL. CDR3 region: CASSQGGHGYEQYF. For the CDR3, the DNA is TGCGCCAGCAGCCAAGGAGGGCACGGCTACGAGCAGTACTTC.

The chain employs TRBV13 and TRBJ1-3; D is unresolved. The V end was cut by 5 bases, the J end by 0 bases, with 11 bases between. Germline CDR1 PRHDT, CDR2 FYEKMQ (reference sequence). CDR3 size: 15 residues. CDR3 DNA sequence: TGTGCCAGCAGCAATAAGGACTACTCTGGAAACACCATATATTTT. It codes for CASSNKDYSGNTIYF.

This CDR3 is CASTGFGSYEQYF. Written as DNA, the CDR3 is TGTGCCAGCACTGGGTTTGGGTCCTACGAGCAGTACTTC. The chain combines TRBV27 with TRBJ2-7, with unresolved D. Germline V CDR1 and CDR2: MNHEY, SMNVEV (reference sequence). V gave up 7 bases and J gave up 1 base, with 11 bases separating them. CDR3 length: 13 amino acids.

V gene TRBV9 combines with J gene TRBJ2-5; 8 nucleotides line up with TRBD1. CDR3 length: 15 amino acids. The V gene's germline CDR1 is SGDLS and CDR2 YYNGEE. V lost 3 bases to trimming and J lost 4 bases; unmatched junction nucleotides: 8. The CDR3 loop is CASSDPAGGRETQYF. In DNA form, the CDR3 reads TGTGCCAGCAGCGACCCAGCAGGGGGCAGAGAGACCCAGTACTTC.

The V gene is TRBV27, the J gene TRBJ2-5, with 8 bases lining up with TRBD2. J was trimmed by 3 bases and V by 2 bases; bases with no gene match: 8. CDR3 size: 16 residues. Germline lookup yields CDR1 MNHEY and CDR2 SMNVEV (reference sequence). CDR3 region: CASSLGLADPEETQYF. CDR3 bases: TGTGCCAGCAGTTTAGGACTAGCTGATCCCGAAGAGACCCAGTACTTC.

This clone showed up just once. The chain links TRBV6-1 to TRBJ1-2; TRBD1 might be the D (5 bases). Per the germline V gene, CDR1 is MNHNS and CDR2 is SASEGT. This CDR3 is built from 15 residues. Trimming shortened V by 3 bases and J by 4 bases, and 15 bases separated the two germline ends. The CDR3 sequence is CASSEFDSPGYGYTF. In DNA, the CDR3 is TGTGCCAGCAGTGAGTTTGACAGTCCGGGCTATGGCTACACCTTC.

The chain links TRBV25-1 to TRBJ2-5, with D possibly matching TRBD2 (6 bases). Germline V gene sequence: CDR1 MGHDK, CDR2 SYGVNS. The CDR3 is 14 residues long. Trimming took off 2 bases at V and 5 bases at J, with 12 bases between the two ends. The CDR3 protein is CASSEGAGRETQYF. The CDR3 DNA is TGTGCCAGCAGTGAAGGAGCAGGGAGGGAGACCCAGTACTTC.

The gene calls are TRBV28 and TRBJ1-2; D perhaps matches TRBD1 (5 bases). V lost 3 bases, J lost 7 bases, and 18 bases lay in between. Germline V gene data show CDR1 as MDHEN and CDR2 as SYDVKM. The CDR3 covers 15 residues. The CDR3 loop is CASSFRGRAVLGYTF. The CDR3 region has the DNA TGTGCCAGCAGTTTTCGGGGCAGGGCGGTTCTTGGCTACACCTTC.

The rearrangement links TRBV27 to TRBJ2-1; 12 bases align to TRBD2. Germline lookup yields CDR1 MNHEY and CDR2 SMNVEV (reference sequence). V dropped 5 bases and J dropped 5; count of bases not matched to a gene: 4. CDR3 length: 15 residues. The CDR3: CASSATSGSHNEQFF. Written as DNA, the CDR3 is TGTGCCAGCAGTGCGACTAGCGGGAGCCACAATGAGCAGTTCTTC.

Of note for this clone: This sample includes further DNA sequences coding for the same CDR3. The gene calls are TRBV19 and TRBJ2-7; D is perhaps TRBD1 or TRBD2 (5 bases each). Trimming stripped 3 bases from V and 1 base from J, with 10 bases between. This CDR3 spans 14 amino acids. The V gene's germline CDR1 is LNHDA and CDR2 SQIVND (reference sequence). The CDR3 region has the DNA TGTGCCAGTAGTATCCGGGACGGGTCCTACGAGCAGTACTTC. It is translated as CASSIRDGSYEQYF. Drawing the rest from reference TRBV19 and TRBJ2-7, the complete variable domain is DGGITQSPKYLFRKEGQNVTLSCEQNLNHDAMYWYRQDPGQGLRLIYYSQIVNDFQKGDIAEGYSVSREKKESFPLTVTSAQKNPTAFYLCASSIRDGSYEQYFGPGTRLTVT.

Here the CDR3 DNA reads TGTGCCAGCAGGGCGACAGCGGTTAGCAATCAGCCCCAGCATTTT. This encodes CASRATAVSNQPQHF. The chain joins TRBV6-5 to TRBJ1-5; tentative D call: TRBD1 (5 bases). Per germline, CDR1 MNHEY and CDR2 SVGAGI. The V end lost 6 bases, the J end lost 0 bases, and 12 bases lay between the germline ends. The CDR3 totals 15 residues.

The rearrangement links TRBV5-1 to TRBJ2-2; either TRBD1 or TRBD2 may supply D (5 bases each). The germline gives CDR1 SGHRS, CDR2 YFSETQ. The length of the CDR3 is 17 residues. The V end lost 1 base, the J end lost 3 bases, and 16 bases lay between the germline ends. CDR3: CASSLSGSGRYTGELFF. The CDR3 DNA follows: TGCGCCAGCAGCTTGTCGGGTTCGGGACGCTACACCGGGGAGCTGTTTTTT.

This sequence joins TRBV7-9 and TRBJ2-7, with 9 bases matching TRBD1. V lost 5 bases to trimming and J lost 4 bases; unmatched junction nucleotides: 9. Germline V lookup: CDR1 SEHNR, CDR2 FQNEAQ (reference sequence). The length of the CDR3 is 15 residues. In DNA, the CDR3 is TGTGCCAGCAGCCCTAGGACAGGGGACCTATACGAGCAGTACTTC. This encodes CASSPRTGDLYEQYF. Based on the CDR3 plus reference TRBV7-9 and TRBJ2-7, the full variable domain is DTGVSQNPRHKITKRGQNVTFRCDPISEHNRLYWYRQTLGQGPEFLTYFQNEAQLEKSRLLSDRFSAERPKGSFSTLEIQRTEQGDSAMYLCASSPRTGDLYEQYFGPGTRLTVT.

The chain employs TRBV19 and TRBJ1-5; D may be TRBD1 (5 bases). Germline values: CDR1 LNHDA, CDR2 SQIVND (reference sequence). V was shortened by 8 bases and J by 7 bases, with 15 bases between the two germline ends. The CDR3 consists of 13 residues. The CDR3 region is CASAPGTPQPQHF. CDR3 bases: TGTGCCAGTGCACCCGGGACCCCCCAGCCCCAGCATTTT.